One sample yielded the 6 T cell receptor beta chains listed below, sequenced in a study of blood T cell repertoires in COVID-19. Clones were sequenced by immunoSEQ multiplex PCR, and TCRdb holds only the in-frame ones, with some missing. The top ten clones hold about 18% of a sample with around 190,000 clones, roughly 88% of them seen once. The sequenced material came from peripheral blood. These TCRs come from a man aged 50-59 years with COVID-19, enrolled during active disease.

CDR3 sequence: CASSQDPQGREQYF. CDR3 coding DNA: TGTGCCAGCAGCCAAGACCCACAGGGGAGGGAGCAGTACTTC. V gene TRBV3-1 (or the pseudogene TRBV3-2) combines with J gene TRBJ2-7; a weak D match, TRBD1 (7 bases). Trimming shortened V by 0 bases and J by 7 bases, and 13 bases separated the two germline ends. Germline CDR1 and CDR2: LGHDT and YNNKEL (reference sequence). The CDR3 is 14 amino acids.

This sequence joins TRBV7-9 and TRBJ2-7, with D maybe TRBD1 (7 bases). Trimming removed 5 bases from V and 2 bases from J, with 22 bases in between. The CDR3 spans 17 residues. CDR1 is SEHNR, CDR2 FQNEAQ, per germline (reference sequence). Written as DNA, the CDR3 is TGTGCCAGCAGCCGACTAGGGGTGGGCCAGGGGGCCTACGAGCAGTACTTC. This translates into CASSRLGVGQGAYEQYF.

The gene calls are TRBV7-3 and TRBJ2-3, with TRBD2 identical over 10 bases. Germline V gene sequence: CDR1 SGHTA, CDR2 FQGTGA. This CDR3 region has 17 residues. V lost 5 bases, J lost 8 bases, and 16 bases stayed unmatched. CDR3 DNA sequence: TGTGCCAGCAGCCCCGGGGCTAGCGGGAGTTATGAGGGTACGCAGTATTTT. This translates into CASSPGASGSYEGTQYF.

This sequence joins TRBV5-5 and TRBJ1-1; unclear D gene. Trimming pared 4 bases from V and 2 bases from J, leaving 12 bases between. There are 14 residues in the CDR3. Germline-derived CDR1 and CDR2 are SGHKS and YYEKEE (reference sequence). The CDR3 nucleotides read TGTGCCAGCAGCCTATTGTCAGGAAACACTGAAGCTTTCTTT. This gives the protein CASSLLSGNTEAFF.

The chain has TRBV19 and TRBJ2-3; 10 nucleotides align to TRBD1. Trimming removed 7 bases from V and 6 bases from J; junction bases left unmatched: 7. The length of the CDR3 is 14 residues. From germline, CDR1 is LNHDA and CDR2 SQIVND (reference sequence). CDR3 bases: TGTGCCAGTACCCCGGACAGGGGGATGGATACGCAGTATTTT. Translation: CASTPDRGMDTQYF.

This clone is a singleton in its sample. The chain carries TRBV18 and TRBJ2-1; D unclear. Germline V gene data show CDR1 as KGHSH and CDR2 as LQKENI. Trimming removed 3 bases from V and 5 bases from J, with 5 bases in between. The CDR3 consists of 12 residues. CDR3 DNA: TGTGCCAGCTCACCCCTAGACAATGAGCAGTTCTTC. Translation: CASSPLDNEQFF.